A single sample gave rise to the 15 T cell receptor beta chains below, sequenced in a study of blood T cell repertoires in COVID-19. Assay: immunoSEQ multiplex PCR; the TCRdb copy retains only in-frame clones and omits some. The data contain over 130,000 clones, approximately 84% of them singletons. Source material: peripheral blood. All receptors derive from a woman in her sixties or seventies with acute or convalescent COVID-19.

This chain uses TRBV6-4 with TRBJ2-7; 9 nucleotides match TRBD1. V dropped 0 bases and J dropped 6; count of bases not matched to a gene: 9. The CDR3 runs 16 residues. Germline V CDR1 and CDR2: MRHNA, SNTAGT. CDR3 nucleotide sequence: TGTGCCAGCAGTGACTCCGTCCGGGACAGGGTCGTCGAGCAGTACTTC. Translated: CASSDSVRDRVVEQYF.

The rearrangement links TRBV5-4 to TRBJ2-1; 8 positions match TRBD2. The CDR3 runs to 13 residues. J lost 6 bases, V lost 4 bases, and 3 bases had no gene match. Germline CDR1 and CDR2: SGHNT and YYREEE (reference sequence). CDR3 region: CASSPGLVNEQFF. The CDR3 DNA follows: TGTGCCAGCAGCCCGGGACTAGTCAATGAGCAGTTCTTC. Filled out from reference TRBV5-4 and TRBJ2-1, the complete variable domain reads ETGVTQSPTHLIKTRGQQVTLRCSSQSGHNTVSWYQQALGQGPQFIFQYYREEENGRGNFPPRFSGLQFPNYSSELNVNALELDDSALYLCASSPGLVNEQFFGPGTRLTVL.

The chain has TRBV6-1 and TRBJ2-7; a possible D gene is TRBD2 (5 bases). V was pared by 2 bases and J by 2 bases, with 10 bases between. Per germline, CDR1 MNHNS and CDR2 SASEGT. The CDR3 covers 14 residues. The CDR3 sequence is CASSESPGTYEQYF. The CDR3 region has the DNA TGTGCCAGCAGTGAATCTCCGGGGACCTACGAGCAGTACTTC.

The chain combines TRBV9 with TRBJ1-2; no clear D gene. CDR1 is SGDLS and CDR2 is YYNGEE in the germline V gene. The germline V and J ends were trimmed by 0 bases and 0 bases, with 12 bases remaining between them. The CDR3 loop spans 16 amino acids. CDR3 nucleotides: TGTGCCAGCAGCGTAGAGGTCACAGTTACTAACTATGGCTACACCTTC. Translating gives CASSVEVTVTNYGYTF. Based on the CDR3 plus reference TRBV9 and TRBJ1-2, the full variable domain is DSGVTQTPKHLITATGQRVTLRCSPRSGDLSVYWYQQSLDQGLQFLIQYYNGEERAKGNILERFSAQQFPDLHSELNLSSLELGDSALYFCASSVEVTVTNYGYTFGSGTRLTVV.

The rearrangement uses TRBV10-3 and TRBJ1-3; D is perhaps TRBD1 (6 bases). The CDR3 sequence is 13 residues long. V was clipped by 10 bases and J by 4 bases, with 14 bases between them. Per germline, CDR1 ENHRY and CDR2 SYGVKD. DNA for the CDR3: TGTGCCACCGCCACAGGGACAGGAAACACCATATATTTT. This translates into CATATGTGNTIYF.

The rearrangement joins TRBV7-2 to TRBJ1-1; D unresolved. CDR1 and CDR2 (germline): SGHTA, FQGNSA. V lost 5 bases, J lost 1 base, and 8 bases lay in between. CDR3 length: 13 amino acids. The CDR3: CASSPTQNTEAFF. Here the CDR3 DNA reads TGTGCCAGCAGCCCCACTCAGAACACTGAAGCTTTCTTT.

The rearrangement links TRBV9 to TRBJ2-2, with D maybe TRBD1 (6 bases). Germline V CDR1 and CDR2: SGDLS, YYNGEE. Trimming removed 2 bases at V and 8 bases at J, with 13 bases between. The CDR3 runs 14 residues. The CDR3 bases are TGTGCCAGCAGCGTGACCAGGGGCCTAGGGGAGCTGTTTTTT. This sequence encodes CASSVTRGLGELFF.

The chain is built from TRBV7-9 and TRBJ1-2; D is unresolved. CDR1 and CDR2 from the germline V gene are SEHNR and FQNEAQ (reference sequence). CDR3 size: 13 residues. Trimming left V 5 bases short and J 10 bases short, with 17 bases between. Written as DNA, the CDR3 is TGTGCCAGCAGCCCTTCAAACGGGATGTACTACACCTTC. Translating it yields CASSPSNGMYYTF.

As to this clone: Other DNA sequences in this specimen translate into the identical CDR3. The V and J genes are TRBV27 and TRBJ2-7; the D is unclear. CDR3 length equals 13 residues. V lost 6 bases and J 2 bases, leaving 11 bases between the germline ends. Germline V gene sequence: CDR1 MNHEY, CDR2 SMNVEV (reference sequence). The CDR3 DNA sequence: TGTGCCAGCAGCCCCACTGGTACCTACGAGCAGTACTTC. Translation: CASSPTGTYEQYF.

This clone was picked up one time. V usage is TRBV18 and J usage is TRBJ1-2; no firm D call. The germline V gene has CDR1 KGHSH and CDR2 LQKENI. Trimming pared 6 bases from V and 4 bases from J, leaving 15 bases between. The CDR3 is 14 residues long. The CDR3 coding sequence is TGTGCCAGCTCGCCGCCCGCGAACCTCTATGGCTACACCTTC. Its protein is CASSPPANLYGYTF.

This clone was seen a single time. The chain recombines TRBV28 with TRBJ2-2; 9 bases map to TRBD2. This CDR3 contains 16 residues. Germline loops: CDR1 MDHEN, CDR2 SYDVKM. The V segment lost 6 bases and the J segment 7 bases; nucleotides outside the gene matches: 12. The CDR3 nucleotides are TGTGCCAGCAGGGGCCGGACTAGCGTAAAGGGCGGGGAGCTGTTTTTT. This gives the protein CASRGRTSVKGGELFF. Full variable domain (remainder filled in from reference TRBV28 and TRBJ2-2): DVKVTQSSRYLVKRTGEKVFLECVQDMDHENMFWYRQDPGLGLRLIYFSYDVKMKEKGDIPEGYSVSREKKERFSLILESASTNQTSMYLCASRGRTSVKGGELFFGEGSRLTVL.

The CDR3 nucleotides are TGTGCCAGCAGCTTCCTCGTCAGCTCCTACGAGCAGTACTTC. Translated, it gives CASSFLVSSYEQYF. This chain links TRBV7-8 with TRBJ2-7; D is unclear. Deletions cut 3 bases from V and 0 bases from J, with 9 bases between. The germline V gene has CDR1 SGHVS and CDR2 FQNEAQ. There are 14 residues in the CDR3. The full variable domain, rest sourced from reference TRBV7-8 and TRBJ2-7, is GAGVSQSPRYKVAKRGQDVALRCDPISGHVSLFWYQQALGQGPEFLTYFQNEAQLDKSGLPSDRFFAERPEGSVSTLKIQRTQQEDSAVYLCASSFLVSSYEQYFGPGTRLTVT.

This chain links TRBV4-3 with TRBJ1-6, with 7 bases fitting TRBD1. CDR3 length: 16 residues. With V trimmed by 0 bases and J by 9 bases, 8 bases remained unmatched. Per germline, CDR1 LGHNA and CDR2 YSLEER. The CDR3 nucleotides read TGCGCCAGCAGCCAAGAGACAGGGTTGGGCAGTTCACCCCTCCACTTT. It specifies CASSQETGLGSSPLHF.

In this sample, this clone turned up a few times. The CDR3 protein is CASSWPGGLDNYGYTF. In DNA, the CDR3 is TGTGCCAGCAGTTGGCCAGGGGGCTTGGATAACTATGGCTACACCTTC. This chain joins TRBV28 and TRBJ1-2; 8 positions match TRBD1. Germline trimming cut 4 bases from V and 1 base from J; bases unmatched to any gene: 8. Germline V gene lookup returns CDR1 MDHEN and CDR2 SYDVKM. This CDR3 has 16 residues.

The rearrangement links TRBV5-8 to TRBJ2-7, with 10 bases identical to TRBD1. CDR3 length: 15 amino acids. V lost 4 bases, J lost 2 bases, and 6 bases stayed unmatched. Germline V CDR1 and CDR2: SGHTS, YDEGEE. CDR3 amino acids: CASSRSGQGTYEQYF. The CDR3 coding sequence is TGTGCCAGCAGCCGATCGGGACAGGGGACCTACGAGCAGTACTTC.